A selection of T cell receptor beta chains follows, all from one sample in a study of OX40 agonist ivuxolimab in advanced cancers. Sequencing used immunoSEQ multiplex PCR; TCRdb keeps in-frame clones, though not all of them. The sample carries 55,000 to 70,000 clones, 85% to 90% recorded once. Material: CD4+ or CD8+ T cells sorted from blood, obtained in a trial of the OX40 agonist ivuxolimab. The receptors were gathered from an adult with an advanced solid tumor such as melanoma, head and neck, liver or kidney cancer. CDR3s leave out the opening cysteine and the closing phenylalanine or tryptophan.

V gene,CDR3 protein
TRBV7-6,ASSPTSGRADTQY
TRBV9,ASSALAGGDTDTQY
TRBV2,ASSPEGRGNQPQH
TRBV7-2,ASSNVGGRKTQY
TRBV5-4,ASSSSPTGTFAGELF
TRBV5-6,ASRTGTDYGYT
TRBV5-1,ASVPVGPYRALPTSFYEQY
TRBV2,ASSYIIGEKLF
TRBV25-1,ASSELGTSSGNTIY
TRBV5-6,ASSFFPGDRYEQY
TRBV15,ATSRLGQVQGQTQY
TRBV5-6,ASSLGSTYEQY
TRBV25-1,ASRGSTDTQY
TRBV30,AWSVKGSLPYGYT
TRBV19,ASTHSGGARALH
TRBV29-1,SARVGAFGTEAF
TRBV5-1,ASSLRPSGMNTGELF
TRBV5-1,ASSGLGRYNSPLH
TRBV27,ASSSRQNTGELF
TRBV5-1,ASSFIAGAKIGDTQY
TRBV19,ASSIDWGTEAF
TRBV5-4,ASSLDHWGQY
TRBV9,ASSVVASGRLEQF
TRBV5-1,ASSRDRENEKLF
TRBV19,ASTPLGFYGYT
TRBV29-1,TKSWLGSYT
TRBV7-2,ASSLLAAYETQY
TRBV20-1,SARRDSGYT
TRBV28,ASSLTPPGLALYNEQF
TRBV5-8,ASSPQDRLPYEQY
TRBV27,ASSLFGRRDNEQF
TRBV7-3,ASSGTRLETQY
TRBV30,AWIDRGTVTNTGELF
TRBV25-1,ASSDPSGASDTQY
TRBV5-1,ASSSLTSSQETQY